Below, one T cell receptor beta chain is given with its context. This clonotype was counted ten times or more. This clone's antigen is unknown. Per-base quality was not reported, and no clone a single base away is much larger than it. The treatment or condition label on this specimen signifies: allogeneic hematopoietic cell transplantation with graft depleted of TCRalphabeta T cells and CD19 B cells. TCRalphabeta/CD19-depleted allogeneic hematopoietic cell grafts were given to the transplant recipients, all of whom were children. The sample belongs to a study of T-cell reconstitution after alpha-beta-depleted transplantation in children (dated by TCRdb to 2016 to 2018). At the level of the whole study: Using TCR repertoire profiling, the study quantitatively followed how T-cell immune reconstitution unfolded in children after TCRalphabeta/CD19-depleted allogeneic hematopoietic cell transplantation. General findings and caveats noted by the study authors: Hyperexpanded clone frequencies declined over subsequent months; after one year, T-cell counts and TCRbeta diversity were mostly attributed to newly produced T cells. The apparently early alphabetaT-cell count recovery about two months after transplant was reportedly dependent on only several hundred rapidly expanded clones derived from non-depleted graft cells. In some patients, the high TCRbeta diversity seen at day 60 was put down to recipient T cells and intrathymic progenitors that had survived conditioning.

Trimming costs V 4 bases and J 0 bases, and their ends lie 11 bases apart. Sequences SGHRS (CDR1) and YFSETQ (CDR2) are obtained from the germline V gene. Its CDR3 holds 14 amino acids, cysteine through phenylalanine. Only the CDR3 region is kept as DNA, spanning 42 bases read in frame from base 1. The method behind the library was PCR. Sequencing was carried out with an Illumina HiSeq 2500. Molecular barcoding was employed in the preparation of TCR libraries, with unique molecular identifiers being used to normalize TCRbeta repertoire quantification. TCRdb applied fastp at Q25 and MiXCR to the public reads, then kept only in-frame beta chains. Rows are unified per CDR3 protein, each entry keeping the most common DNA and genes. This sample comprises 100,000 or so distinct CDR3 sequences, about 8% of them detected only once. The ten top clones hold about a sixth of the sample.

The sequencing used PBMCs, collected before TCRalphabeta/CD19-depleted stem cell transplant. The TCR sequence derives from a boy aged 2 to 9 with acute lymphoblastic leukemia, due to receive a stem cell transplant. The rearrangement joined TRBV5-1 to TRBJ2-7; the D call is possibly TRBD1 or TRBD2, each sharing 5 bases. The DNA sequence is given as TGCGCCAGCAGCCCCTCGGGGCCCTCCTACGAGCAGTACTTC. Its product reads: CASSPSGPSYEQYF.